This T cell receptor beta chain is drawn from a study of glioma-infiltrating T cells. General study points: Tissue-blood divergence was below expectation in non-neoplastic patients, above in gliomas. Very few CDR3 sequences were shared between tissue and blood.

The iRepertoire nested amplicon-rescue multiplex PCR amplified TCR alpha and beta CDR3s from RNA. Tissue mRNA or PBMC total RNA, 100-400 ng, went into one-step reverse transcription and amplification. TCRdb reprocessed the multiplex PCR reads via MiXCR and lists one record per CDR3 protein. The sample carries around 190,000 distinct CDR3 sequences, around 40% recorded once. This clonotype has a count of ten or more. Its target is unknown. Germline CDR1 is SEHNR and CDR2 is FQNEAQ (reference sequence). The CDR3 runs 13 residues. Trimming stripped 3 bases from V and 2 bases from J, with 8 bases between. The V and J genes are TRBV7-9 and TRBJ2-7; D not certain. Sequenced: glioma tissue, nonneoplastic brain tissue, or PBMCs (not recorded which). The receptor comes from a human donor with low-grade glioma or glioblastoma, undergoing nonglioma brain surgery, or in good health (not recorded which). The CDR3 region is CASSLSPTYEQYF. The CDR3, as DNA: TGTGCCAGCAGCTTGTCTCCTACCTACGAGCAGTACTTC.